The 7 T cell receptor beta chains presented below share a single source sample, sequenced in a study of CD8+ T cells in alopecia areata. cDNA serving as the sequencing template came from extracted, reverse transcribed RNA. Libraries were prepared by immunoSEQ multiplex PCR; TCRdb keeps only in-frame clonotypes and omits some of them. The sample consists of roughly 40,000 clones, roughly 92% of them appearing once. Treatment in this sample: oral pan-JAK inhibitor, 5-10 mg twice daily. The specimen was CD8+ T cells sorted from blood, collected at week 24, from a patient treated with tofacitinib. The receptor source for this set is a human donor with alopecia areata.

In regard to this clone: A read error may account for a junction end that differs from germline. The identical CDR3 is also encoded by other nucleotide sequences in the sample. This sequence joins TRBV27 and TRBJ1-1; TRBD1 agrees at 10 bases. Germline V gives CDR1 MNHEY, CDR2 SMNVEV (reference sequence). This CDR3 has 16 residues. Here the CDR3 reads CASSFVPGTGATEAFF. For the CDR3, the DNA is TGTGCCAGCAGTTTCGTCCCAGGGACAGGGGCCACTGAAGCCTTCTTT.

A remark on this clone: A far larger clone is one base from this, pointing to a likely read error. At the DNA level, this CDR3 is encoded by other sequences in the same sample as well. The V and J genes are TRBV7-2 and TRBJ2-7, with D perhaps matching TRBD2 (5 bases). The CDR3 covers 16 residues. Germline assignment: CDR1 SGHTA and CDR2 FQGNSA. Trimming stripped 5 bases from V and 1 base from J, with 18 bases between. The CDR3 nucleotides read TGTGCCAGCAGCCATTCGTTCGGGGAAGCGTCCTACGAGCAGTACTTC. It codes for CASSHSFGEASYEQYF.

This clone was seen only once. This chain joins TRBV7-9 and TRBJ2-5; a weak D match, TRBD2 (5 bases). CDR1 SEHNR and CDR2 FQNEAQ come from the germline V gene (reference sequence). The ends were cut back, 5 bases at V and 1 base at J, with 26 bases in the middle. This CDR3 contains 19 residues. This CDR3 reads CASSPRADPNGATQETQYF. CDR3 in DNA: TGTGCCAGCAGCCCGAGAGCGGACCCGAATGGAGCAACCCAAGAGACCCAGTACTTC.

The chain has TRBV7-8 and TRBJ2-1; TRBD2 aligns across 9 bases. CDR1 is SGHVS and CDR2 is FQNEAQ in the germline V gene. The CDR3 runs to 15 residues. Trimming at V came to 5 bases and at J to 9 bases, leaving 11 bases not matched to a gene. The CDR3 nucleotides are TGTGCCAGCAGCCCGAAGCCAGCGGGGGGTCTTGAGCAGTTCTTC. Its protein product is CASSPKPAGGLEQFF.

CDR3 DNA: TGCGCCAGCAGCTTGCGTGTCCCCTGGAACTATGGCTACACCTTC. This gives the protein CASSLRVPWNYGYTF. J is TRBJ1-2 and V is TRBV5-1; D is undetermined. The CDR3 covers 15 residues. V lost 1 base and J 2 bases, leaving 12 bases between the germline ends. Germline CDR1 SGHRS, CDR2 YFSETQ.

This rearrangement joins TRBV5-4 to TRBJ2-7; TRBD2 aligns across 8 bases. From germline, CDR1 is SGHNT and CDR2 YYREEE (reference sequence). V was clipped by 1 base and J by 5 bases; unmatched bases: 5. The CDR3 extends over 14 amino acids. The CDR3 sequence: CASSLFGGDDEQYF. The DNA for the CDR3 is TGTGCCAGCAGCTTGTTCGGGGGGGACGACGAGCAGTACTTC.

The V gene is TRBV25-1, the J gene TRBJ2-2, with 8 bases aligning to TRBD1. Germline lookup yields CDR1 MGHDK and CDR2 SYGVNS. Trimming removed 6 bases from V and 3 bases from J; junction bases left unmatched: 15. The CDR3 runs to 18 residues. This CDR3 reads CASRGWVRGLKDTGELFF. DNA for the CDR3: TGTGCCAGCAGGGGGTGGGTCAGGGGGCTTAAAGACACCGGGGAGCTGTTTTTT.